Listed below are T cell receptor beta chains from one sample, sequenced in a study of T cells in Graves' hyperthyroidism and ophthalmopathy. One entry per CDR3 protein, called by TCRdb with MiXCR from the multiplex PCR reads. The table has some 300,000 distinct CDR3 sequences, roughly 13% seen once. The sequenced sample consisted of blood. Every receptor here comes from a woman aged 40 to 49 with Graves' hyperthyroidism. CDR3s include the opening cysteine and the closing phenylalanine or tryptophan. A D gene is named only where the DNA matches it firmly. A row's size may be missing; if present it is once, few, many or a size class.

cdr3_nt cdr3_aa v_call d_call j_call clone_size
TGTGCCAGCAGCCAGCAGGGGCTCTACAATGAGCAGTTCTTC CASSQQGLYNEQFF TRBV3-1 NA TRBJ2-1 many
TGTGCCAGCAGTCGGGACACCCCTTACGAGCAGTACTTC CASSRDTPYEQYF TRBV3-1 NA TRBJ2-7 NA
TGTGCCAGCAGCTCCCCCGCAGGGGGCGGCTACACCTTC CASSSPAGGGYTF TRBV27 TRBD1 TRBJ1-2 many
TGTGCCAGCAGTGCGGGACTAGCGGGAACCGAGCAGTACTTC CASSAGLAGTEQYF TRBV2 TRBD2 TRBJ2-7 NA
TGTGCCAGCAGCCAAAAGACAGGGGGCCTGAACACTGAAGCTTTCTTT CASSQKTGGLNTEAFF TRBV3-1 TRBD1 TRBJ1-1 many
TGTGCCAGTAGTATAGATACCCCCTACGAGCAGTACTTC CASSIDTPYEQYF TRBV19 NA TRBJ2-7 few
TGCAGTGCTAGAGATATAGCAGGGAACAATCAGCCCCAGCATTTT CSARDIAGNNQPQHF TRBV20-1 NA TRBJ1-5 many
TGTGCCAGCAGTTACGCCCCAGCAGGGGCCAGTGGGAATGAGCAGTTCTTC CASSYAPAGASGNEQFF TRBV6-5 NA TRBJ2-1 many
TGTGCCAGCTCACCAGGGACAGCTAATTCACCCCTCCACTTT CASSPGTANSPLHF TRBV5-1 TRBD1 TRBJ1-6 many
TGTGCCAGCAGCAGGGGGATGTTGGATACGCAGTATTTT CASSRGMLDTQYF TRBV2 TRBD1 TRBJ2-3 many
TGTGCCAGCAGTACTACTGGGGGAGACACTGAAGCTTTCTTT CASSTTGGDTEAFF TRBV12-3/TRBV12-4 NA TRBJ1-1 many
TGTGCCAGCTCCCCAAGGGTCCGGTCGATGGACACCATATATTTT CASSPRVRSMDTIYF TRBV18 NA TRBJ1-3 many
TGTGCCAGTAGTATAGATGCCTCAAAGGGGTTAACCTACACAGATACGCAGTATTTT CASSIDASKGLTYTDTQYF TRBV19 NA TRBJ2-3 few
TGCAGTGCTAGAGAGATGACAGGGAAGACCCAGTACTTC CSAREMTGKTQYF TRBV20-1 TRBD1 TRBJ2-5 many
TGTGCCAGCAGCTTAGACGTTTCCACCGGGGAGCTGTTTTTT CASSLDVSTGELFF TRBV7-9 NA TRBJ2-2 NA
TGCAGCGTTGAAGACTACTCAGGCACTGGCTACACCTTC CSVEDYSGTGYTF TRBV29-1 NA TRBJ1-2 many
TGTGCCAGCAGTAGCTACCGGGACAGCAAGTGGAGCGAATACTCCTACAATGAGCAGTTCTTC CASSSYRDSKWSEYSYNEQFF TRBV6-1 TRBD1 TRBJ2-1 many
TGCAGTGCTAGAGATGGGGGCCAGCCCTCCAATGAGCAGTTCTTC CSARDGGQPSNEQFF TRBV20-1 NA TRBJ2-1 many
TGTGCCAGCAGCTTCGGGGGTCACTACGAGCAGTACTTC CASSFGGHYEQYF TRBV11-1 NA TRBJ2-7 NA
TGTGCCAGCAGTGACACACCCGGGACAGTTCAGTTCTTC CASSDTPGTVQFF TRBV6-4 TRBD1 TRBJ2-1 NA
TGCGCCAGCAGCCGGTTAGCGGGAGAGGCAGATACGCAGTATTTT CASSRLAGEADTQYF TRBV5-1 TRBD2 TRBJ2-3 many
TGTGCCAGCCTATCCGGGACAGGGGATCTGGAGACCCAGTACTTC CASLSGTGDLETQYF TRBV7-9 TRBD1 TRBJ2-5 many